One T cell receptor beta chain is described in this entry. The same CDR3 can be traced to other DNA sequences in this sample. Selected positively for CCR7 and CD45RO-negative, naive CD8 cells excluded terminally differentiated effector memory CD45RA+ cells. None of the donors, who were healthy HIV-negative adults, had recently had acute infections or vaccinations. These data originate in a study of shared clonotypes between healthy human individuals. As handled by the study authors: Because ImmunoSEQ provided only junction sequences with no quality scores, the filtering differed. The protocol was immunoSEQ multiplex PCR, while the TCRdb copy is restricted to in-frame clones and leaves out a portion. V and J calls and clone size are copied from that table; D and trimming were computed from the DNA. This sample has millions of clones, with just under 95% found just once. The V and J ends lost 0 bases and 6 bases respectively, with 8 bases between them. The germline V gene encodes CDR1 LGHNA and CDR2 YSLEER. The CDR3 length is 13 residues.

The chain recombines TRBV4-3 with TRBJ1-1; weak D call: TRBD1 (5 bases). The receptor comes from a man between 18 and 29 years old in good health. The specimen sequenced was naive CD8+ T cells sorted from blood. The DNA of the CDR3 is TGCGCCAGCAGCCAAGATGGGGGTTCTGAAGCTTTCTTT. Protein: CASSQDGGSEAFF.